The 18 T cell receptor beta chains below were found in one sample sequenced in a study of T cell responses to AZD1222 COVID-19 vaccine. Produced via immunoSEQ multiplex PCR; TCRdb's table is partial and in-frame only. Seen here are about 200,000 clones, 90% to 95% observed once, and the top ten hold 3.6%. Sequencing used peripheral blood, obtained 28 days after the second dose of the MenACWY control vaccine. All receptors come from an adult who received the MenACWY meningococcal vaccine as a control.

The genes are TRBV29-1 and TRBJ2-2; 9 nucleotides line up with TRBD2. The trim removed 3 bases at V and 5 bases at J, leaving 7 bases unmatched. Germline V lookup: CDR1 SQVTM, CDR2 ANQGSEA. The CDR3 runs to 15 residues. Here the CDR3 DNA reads TGCAGCGTTGATAGTGGACTAGCGAGTACCGGGGAGCTGTTTTTT. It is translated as CSVDSGLASTGELFF.

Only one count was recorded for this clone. The CDR3 nucleotides read TGTGCCAGCAGCTTGTCTGGGGGGACGGATTCACCCCTCCACTTT. This sequence encodes CASSLSGGTDSPLHF. This rearrangement joins TRBV5-6 to TRBJ1-6, with D possibly TRBD1 on 5 matching bases. Germline CDR1 SGHDT, CDR2 YYEEEE. Between the trimmed V and J ends, which lost 1 base and 8 bases, there was a span of 13 bases. CDR3 length: 15 residues.

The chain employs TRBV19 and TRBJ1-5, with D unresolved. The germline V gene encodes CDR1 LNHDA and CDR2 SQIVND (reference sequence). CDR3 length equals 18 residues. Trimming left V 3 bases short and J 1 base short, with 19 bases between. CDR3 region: CASSIPFIDRWSNQPQHF. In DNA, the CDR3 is TGTGCCAGTAGTATCCCTTTTATTGACCGATGGAGCAATCAGCCCCAGCATTTT.

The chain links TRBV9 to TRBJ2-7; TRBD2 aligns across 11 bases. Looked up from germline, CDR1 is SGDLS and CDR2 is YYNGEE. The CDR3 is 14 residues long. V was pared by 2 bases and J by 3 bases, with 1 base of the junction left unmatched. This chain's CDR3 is CASSVTSGSYEQYF. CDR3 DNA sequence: TGTGCCAGCAGCGTTACTAGCGGGAGCTACGAGCAGTACTTC. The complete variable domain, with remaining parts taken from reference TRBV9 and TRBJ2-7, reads DSGVTQTPKHLITATGQRVTLRCSPRSGDLSVYWYQQSLDQGLQFLIQYYNGEERAKGNILERFSAQQFPDLHSELNLSSLELGDSALYFCASSVTSGSYEQYFGPGTRLTVT.

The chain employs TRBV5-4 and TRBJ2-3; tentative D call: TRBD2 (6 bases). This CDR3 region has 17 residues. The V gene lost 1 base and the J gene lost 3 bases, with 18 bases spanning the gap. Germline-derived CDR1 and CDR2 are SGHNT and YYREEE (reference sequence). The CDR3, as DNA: TGTGCCAGCAGCTTGAATTTGGGAGGTCGGGGGACAGATACGCAGTATTTT. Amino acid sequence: CASSLNLGGRGTDTQYF.

DNA for the CDR3: TGCAGCGTTGGCGTCACCGGTAATACCTTGACCTACGAGCAGTACTTC. It is translated as CSVGVTGNTLTYEQYF. The rearrangement uses TRBV29-1 and TRBJ2-7; D not certain. V was pared by 4 bases and J by 2 bases, with 21 bases between. This CDR3 is 16 amino acids long. Germline-derived CDR1 and CDR2 are SQVTM and ANQGSEA.

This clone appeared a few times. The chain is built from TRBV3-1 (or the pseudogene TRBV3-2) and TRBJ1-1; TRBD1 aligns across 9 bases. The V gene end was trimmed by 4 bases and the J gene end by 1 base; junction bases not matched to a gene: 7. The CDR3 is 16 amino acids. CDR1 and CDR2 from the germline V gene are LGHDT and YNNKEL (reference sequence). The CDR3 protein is CASSLRTGGANTEAFF. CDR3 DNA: TGTGCCAGCAGCCTTCGCACAGGGGGCGCGAACACTGAAGCTTTCTTT.

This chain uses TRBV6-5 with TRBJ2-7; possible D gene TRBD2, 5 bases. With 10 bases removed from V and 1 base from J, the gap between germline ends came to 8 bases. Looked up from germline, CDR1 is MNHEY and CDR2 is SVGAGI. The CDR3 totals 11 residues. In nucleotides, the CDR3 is TGTGCCACCAGGACTTCCTACGAGCAGTACTTC. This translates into CATRTSYEQYF.

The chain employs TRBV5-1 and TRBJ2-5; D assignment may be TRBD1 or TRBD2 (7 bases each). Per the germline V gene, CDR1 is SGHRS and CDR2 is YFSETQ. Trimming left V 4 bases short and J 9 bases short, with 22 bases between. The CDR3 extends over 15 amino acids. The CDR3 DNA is TGCGCCAGCAGCCCTACTAGCGAAAGGGGGCCGTCCCAGTACTTC. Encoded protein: CASSPTSERGPSQYF. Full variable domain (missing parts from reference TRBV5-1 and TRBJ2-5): KAGVTQTPRYLIKTRGQQVTLSCSPISGHRSVSWYQQTPGQGLQFLFEYFSETQRNKGNFPGRFSGRQFSNSRSEMNVSTLELGDSALYLCASSPTSERGPSQYFGPGTRLLVL.

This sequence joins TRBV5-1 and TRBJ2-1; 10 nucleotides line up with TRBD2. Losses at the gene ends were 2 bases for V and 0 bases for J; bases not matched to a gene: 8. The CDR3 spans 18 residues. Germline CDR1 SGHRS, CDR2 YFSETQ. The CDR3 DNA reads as TGCGCCAGCAGCTTTATTCTAGCGGGAGTAAGCTCCTACAATGAGCAGTTCTTC. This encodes CASSFILAGVSSYNEQFF.

In nucleotides, the CDR3 is TGTGCCAGCAGGCGTACTCAGGGGGCTTTCACTGAAGCTTTCTTT. Its translation is CASRRTQGAFTEAFF. J is TRBJ1-1 and V is TRBV27; TRBD1 matches at 8 bases. Germline CDR1 and CDR2: MNHEY and SMNVEV (reference sequence). The CDR3 consists of 15 residues. The V gene end was trimmed by 6 bases and the J gene end by 4 bases; junction bases not matched to a gene: 10.

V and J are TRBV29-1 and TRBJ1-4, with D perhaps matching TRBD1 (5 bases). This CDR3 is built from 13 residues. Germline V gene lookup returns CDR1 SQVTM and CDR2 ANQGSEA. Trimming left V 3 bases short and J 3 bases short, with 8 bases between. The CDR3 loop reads CSVEGEPNEKLFF. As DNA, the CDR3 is TGCAGCGTTGAGGGGGAGCCTAATGAAAAACTGTTTTTT.

CDR3 in amino acids: CASSYAGNTIYF. The CDR3 bases are TGTGCCAGCAGTTACGCGGGGAACACCATATATTTT. The chain has TRBV6-2 or TRBV6-3 and TRBJ1-3; D not certain. The V gene lost 2 bases and the J gene lost 7 bases, with 6 bases spanning the gap. Germline CDR1 MNHEY, CDR2 SVGEGT. The CDR3 has 12 residues.

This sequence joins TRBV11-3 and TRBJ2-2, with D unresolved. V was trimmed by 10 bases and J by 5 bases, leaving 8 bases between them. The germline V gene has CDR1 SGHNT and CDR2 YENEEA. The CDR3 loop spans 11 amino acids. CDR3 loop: CATDSTGELFF. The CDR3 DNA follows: TGTGCCACCGATTCTACCGGGGAGCTGTTTTTT.

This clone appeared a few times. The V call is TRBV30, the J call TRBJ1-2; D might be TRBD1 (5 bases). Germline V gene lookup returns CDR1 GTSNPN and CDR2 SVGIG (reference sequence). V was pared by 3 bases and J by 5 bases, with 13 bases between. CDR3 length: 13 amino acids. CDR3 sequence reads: CAWRTGTVYGYTF. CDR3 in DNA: TGTGCCTGGAGGACCGGGACGGTATATGGCTACACCTTC.

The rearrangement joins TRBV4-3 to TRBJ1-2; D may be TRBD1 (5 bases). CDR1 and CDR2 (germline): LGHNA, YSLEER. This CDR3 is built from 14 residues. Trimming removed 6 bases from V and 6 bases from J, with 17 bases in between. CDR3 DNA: TGCGCCAGCAGACGGTGGGGGGTGGAGGATGGCTACACCTTC. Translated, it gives CASRRWGVEDGYTF.

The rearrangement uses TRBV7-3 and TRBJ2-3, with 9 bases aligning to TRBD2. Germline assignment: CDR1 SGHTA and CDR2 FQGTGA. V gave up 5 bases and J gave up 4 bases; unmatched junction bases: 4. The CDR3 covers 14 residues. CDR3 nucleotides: TGTGCCAGCAGCCCTAGCGGGATCCCAGATACGCAGTATTTT. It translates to CASSPSGIPDTQYF.

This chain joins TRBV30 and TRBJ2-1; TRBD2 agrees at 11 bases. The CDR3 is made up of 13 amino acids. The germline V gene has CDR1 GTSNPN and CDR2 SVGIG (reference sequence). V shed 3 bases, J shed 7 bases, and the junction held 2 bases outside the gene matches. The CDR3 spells CAWRTSGRNEQFF. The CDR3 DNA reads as TGTGCCTGGAGAACTAGCGGGAGAAATGAGCAGTTCTTC. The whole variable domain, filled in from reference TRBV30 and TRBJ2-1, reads SQTIHQWPATLVQPVGSPLSLECTVEGTSNPNLYWYRQAAGRGLQLLFYSVGIGQISSEVPQNLSASRPQDRQFILSSKKLLLSDSGFYLCAWRTSGRNEQFFGPGTRLTVL.